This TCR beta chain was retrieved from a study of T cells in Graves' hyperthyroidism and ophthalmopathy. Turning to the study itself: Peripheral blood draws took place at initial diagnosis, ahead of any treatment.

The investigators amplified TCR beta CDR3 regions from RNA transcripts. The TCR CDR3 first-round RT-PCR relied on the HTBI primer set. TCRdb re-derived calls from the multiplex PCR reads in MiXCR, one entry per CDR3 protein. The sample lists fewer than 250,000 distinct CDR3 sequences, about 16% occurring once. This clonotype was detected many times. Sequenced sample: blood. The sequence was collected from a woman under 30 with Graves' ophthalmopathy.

The CDR3 protein is CASSAVRAPYTEAFF. The CDR3 bases are TGTGCCAGCAGTGCCGTCAGGGCCCCTTACACTGAAGCTTTCTTT. The chain is built from TRBV6-1 and TRBJ1-1; the D gene is possibly TRBD1 (5 bases). Germline loops: CDR1 MNHNS, CDR2 SASEGT. V was clipped by 4 bases and J by 3 bases, with 15 bases between them. The CDR3 loop spans 15 amino acids.